What follows are 22 T cell receptor beta chains derived from one specimen sequenced in a study of cytomegalovirus exposure and HLA in healthy donors. The protocol was immunoSEQ multiplex PCR, while the TCRdb copy is restricted to in-frame clones and leaves out a portion. The data contain 95,000 to 150,000 clones, 75% to 90% of them singletons. Sequences were obtained from PBMCs. Receptors were obtained from a woman younger than 30 in good health and CMV-seronegative.

This sequence joins TRBV11-2 and TRBJ2-7, with D maybe TRBD2 (5 bases). The CDR3 extends over 14 amino acids. V lost 5 bases to trimming and J lost 0 bases, with 11 bases between them. The germline V gene encodes CDR1 SGHAT and CDR2 FQNNGV. The chain's CDR3 is CASSNGLSSYEQYV. The CDR3 region has the DNA TGTGCCAGCAGCAACGGACTCAGCTCCTACGAGCAGTACGTC.

The gene calls are TRBV6-5 and TRBJ2-3; TRBD2 is a possible D gene (5 bases). Germline lookup yields CDR1 MNHEY and CDR2 SVGAGI. The CDR3 has 15 amino acids. The ends were cut back, 8 bases at V and 0 bases at J, with 15 bases in the middle. CDR3 nucleotide sequence: TGTGCCAGCCGGGTCTCGCGGACTAGCACAGATACGCAGTATTTT. It specifies CASRVSRTSTDTQYF.

The V gene is TRBV29-1, the J gene TRBJ1-1, with D unclear. CDR1 SQVTM and CDR2 ANQGSEA come from the germline V gene. V lost 7 bases to trimming and J lost 5 bases, with 17 bases between them. The CDR3 spans 13 residues. The CDR3 bases are TGCAGCGCCGGGTCCCTCGGAGGGACTGAAGCTTTCTTT. Its translation: CSAGSLGGTEAFF.

J is TRBJ2-7 and V is TRBV5-6, with D perhaps matching TRBD1 (5 bases). This CDR3 has 14 residues. Germline CDR1 and CDR2: SGHDT and YYEEEE. Trimming removed 0 bases at V and 4 bases at J, with 11 bases between. The CDR3 sequence is CASSLESGLYEQYF. CDR3 DNA: TGTGCCAGCAGCTTGGAGTCAGGGTTATACGAGCAGTACTTC.

This chain joins TRBV28 and TRBJ2-7; D call uncertain. This CDR3 has 13 residues. The V gene lost 6 bases and the J gene lost 7 bases, with 16 bases spanning the gap. The germline V gene encodes CDR1 MDHEN and CDR2 SYDVKM. The CDR3 nucleotides are TGTGCCAGCAGGAGCGACGGTGTTGAGGAGCAGTACGTC. Its protein is CASRSDGVEEQYV.

The V and J genes are TRBV5-8 and TRBJ1-3; D is undetermined. The CDR3 sequence is 17 residues long. Germline CDR1 reads SGHTS; CDR2 reads YDEGEE. V was cut by 4 bases and J by 0 bases, with 17 bases left in between. Here the CDR3 DNA reads TGTGCCAGCAGCCCGGGTTTTCTGAAGCTCTCTGGAAACACCATATATTTT. As protein: CASSPGFLKLSGNTIYF.

The V gene is TRBV9, the J gene TRBJ1-2, with unresolved D. Trimming cost V 3 bases and J 8 bases, with 8 bases left between them. The CDR3 runs 11 residues. Germline V gene lookup returns CDR1 SGDLS and CDR2 YYNGEE. CDR3 DNA sequence: TGTGCCAGCAGCGGCCTAACGGGCTACACCTTC. It is translated as CASSGLTGYTF.

The J gene is TRBJ1-2, the V gene TRBV21-1; the DNA was not compared with TRBD1, the D call given in the table. TRBV21-1 is reported as a pseudogene. The CDR3 has 14 amino acids. The chain's CDR3 is CAITEGRINYGYTF. CDR3 coding DNA: TGTGCCATCACCGAAGGCAGGATCAACTATGGCTACACCTTC.

The gene calls are TRBV10-1 and TRBJ1-5, with D perhaps TRBD1 (6 bases). Trimming shortened V by 5 bases and J by 4 bases, and 6 bases separated the two germline ends. CDR3 length equals 12 residues. The germline gives CDR1 WNHNN, CDR2 SYGVQD (reference sequence). CDR3 amino acids: CASSTGNQPQHF. The CDR3 DNA reads TGCGCCAGCAGTACAGGGAATCAGCCCCAGCATTTT.

The table lists this clone with a count of one. J is TRBJ1-2 and V is TRBV27; 7 bases are shared with TRBD1. Germline CDR1 is MNHEY and CDR2 is SMNVEV (reference sequence). This CDR3 spans 15 amino acids. V lost 6 bases, J lost 4 bases, and 11 bases stayed unmatched. CDR3 DNA sequence: TGTGCCAGCAGAATAGGCACAGGGGTGGGCTATGGCTACACCTTC. This codes for CASRIGTGVGYGYTF.

This chain connects TRBV10-3 to TRBJ1-2; D call uncertain. Per germline, CDR1 ENHRY and CDR2 SYGVKD. V lost 5 bases and J lost 4, with 14 bases in between. The CDR3 runs 14 residues. The CDR3 protein is CAISPQRLVYGYTF. CDR3 coding DNA: TGTGCCATCAGTCCCCAGAGACTGGTCTATGGCTACACCTTC.

V is TRBV28 and J is TRBJ2-7; perhaps TRBD2 as D (5 bases). The V end was cut by 6 bases, the J end by 3 bases, with 15 bases between. The germline V gene encodes CDR1 MDHEN and CDR2 SYDVKM. The CDR3 loop spans 14 amino acids. Here the CDR3 reads CASRGRQGGYEQYV. The CDR3 DNA sequence: TGTGCCAGCAGAGGGCGGCAAGGAGGCTACGAGCAGTACGTC.

Comment on this clone: The junction and the germline gene differ at one end; a read error may be behind it. The V and J genes are TRBV7-9 and TRBJ2-1, with a weak D call TRBD1 (6 bases). Germline V gives CDR1 SEHNR, CDR2 FQNEAQ (reference sequence). The CDR3 runs 15 residues. CDR3 DNA: TGTGCCAGCAGGTTAGCCTTGGACAGTAACAATGAGCAGTTCTTC. Its protein product is CASRLALDSNNEQFF.

V usage is TRBV10-2 and J usage is TRBJ2-2; D is unclear. The CDR3 contains 16 residues. V lost 3 bases and J lost 0, with 11 bases in between. Germline CDR1 is WSHSY and CDR2 is SAAADI. Here the CDR3 reads CASSESAAANTGELFF. The DNA of the CDR3 is TGCGCCAGCAGTGAATCTGCGGCAGCGAACACCGGGGAGCTGTTTTTT.

The CDR3: CASSNRGTNEKLFF. CDR3 bases: TGTGCCAGTAGTAACCGGGGGACTAATGAAAAACTGTTTTTT. V usage is TRBV19 and J usage is TRBJ1-4, with D possibly being TRBD1 (5 bases). The CDR3 has 14 residues. V lost 4 bases and J lost 2, with 8 bases in between. Germline V gives CDR1 LNHDA, CDR2 SQIVND (reference sequence).

This chain joins TRBV25-1 and TRBJ2-1; 10 bases fit TRBD1. The CDR3 has 18 residues. Germline V lookup: CDR1 MGHDK, CDR2 SYGVNS. V shed 4 bases and J 3 bases; nucleotides not matched to a gene: 12. Here the CDR3 DNA reads TGTGCCAGCAGTGCGGGACAGGGGAATGTAGGGAACTACAATGAGCAGTTCTTC. Amino acid sequence: CASSAGQGNVGNYNEQFF.

The gene calls are TRBV27 and TRBJ1-2; D is unresolved. The CDR3 is 15 residues long. Germline CDR1 reads MNHEY; CDR2 reads SMNVEV (reference sequence). V was clipped by 2 bases and J by 4 bases, with 14 bases between them. CDR3 region: CASSLAGEMSYGYTF. In DNA form, the CDR3 reads TGTGCCAGCAGTTTAGCCGGGGAAATGAGCTATGGCTACACCTTC.

The gene calls are TRBV28 and TRBJ2-1, with 12 bases that match TRBD2. Trimming removed 3 bases from V and 8 bases from J; junction bases left unmatched: 2. The germline V gene has CDR1 MDHEN and CDR2 SYDVKM. The CDR3 covers 14 residues. In DNA, the CDR3 is TGTGCCAGCAGTTTCGCTAGCGGGGGGGATGAGCAGTTCTTC. Its protein is CASSFASGGDEQFF.

The gene calls are TRBV30 and TRBJ2-1, with D hard to call. The V and J ends lost 0 bases and 1 base respectively, with 13 bases between them. Germline-derived CDR1 and CDR2 are GTSNPN and SVGIG (reference sequence). This CDR3 comprises 16 residues. CDR3 sequence (DNA): TGTGCCTGGAGTGTAACCCGAACGGGTTCCTACAATGAGCAGTTCTTC. Its translation: CAWSVTRTGSYNEQFF.

This chain uses TRBV30 with TRBJ2-1; TRBD2 aligns across 11 bases. After removal of 4 bases from V and 7 bases from J, the junction contained 6 bases not matched to a gene. The CDR3 sequence is 14 residues long. Germline CDR1 reads GTSNPN; CDR2 reads SVGIG (reference sequence). The chain's CDR3 is CAWKPGLAANEQFF. In nucleotides, the CDR3 is TGTGCCTGGAAACCGGGACTAGCGGCTAATGAGCAGTTCTTC. Drawing the rest from reference TRBV30 and TRBJ2-1, the complete variable domain is SQTIHQWPATLVQPVGSPLSLECTVEGTSNPNLYWYRQAAGRGLQLLFYSVGIGQISSEVPQNLSASRPQDRQFILSSKKLLLSDSGFYLCAWKPGLAANEQFFGPGTRLTVL.

This clone was detected once. This chain links TRBV4-3 with TRBJ1-1; TRBD1 might be the D (6 bases). CDR1 is LGHNA and CDR2 is YSLEER in the germline V gene. With 5 bases removed from V and 1 base from J, the gap between germline ends came to 11 bases. CDR3 size: 14 residues. The CDR3 bases are TGCGCCAGCAGCAAGGACAGCCGGAACACTGAAGCTTTCTTT. The encoded protein is CASSKDSRNTEAFF.

The chain couples TRBV14 to TRBJ2-7; 10 bases fit TRBD1. The V gene's germline CDR1 is SGHDN and CDR2 FVKESK. This CDR3 is 15 amino acids long. V shed 4 bases, J shed 2 bases, and the junction held 5 bases outside the gene matches. CDR3 sequence reads: CASSPRTGGAYEQYV. For the CDR3, the DNA is TGTGCCAGCAGCCCGCGGACAGGGGGTGCCTACGAGCAGTACGTC.